The count of the clone carrying this TCR beta chain is one. Cohort 3 donors counted as recovered after two negative PCRs, clearance, or resolved symptoms. The entry originates in a study of blood T cell repertoires in COVID-19. From germline, CDR1 is SEHNR and CDR2 FQNEAQ (reference sequence). Trimming took off 3 bases at V and 3 bases at J, with 15 bases between the two ends. The CDR3 contains 16 residues. Libraries were prepared by immunoSEQ multiplex PCR; TCRdb keeps only in-frame clonotypes and omits some of them. The sample holds roughly 230,000 clones, about 80% seen once. The sequence was obtained from a man in his fifties who had recovered from COVID-19. Sequenced sample: PBMCs or T cells enriched from blood (not recorded which). V usage is TRBV7-9 and J usage is TRBJ2-1, with a tentative D call TRBD1 (5 bases). DNA for the CDR3: TGTGCCAGCAGCTTTGTGGGGCTCCCCTACTACAATGAGCAGTTCTTC. As protein: CASSFVGLPYYNEQFF.